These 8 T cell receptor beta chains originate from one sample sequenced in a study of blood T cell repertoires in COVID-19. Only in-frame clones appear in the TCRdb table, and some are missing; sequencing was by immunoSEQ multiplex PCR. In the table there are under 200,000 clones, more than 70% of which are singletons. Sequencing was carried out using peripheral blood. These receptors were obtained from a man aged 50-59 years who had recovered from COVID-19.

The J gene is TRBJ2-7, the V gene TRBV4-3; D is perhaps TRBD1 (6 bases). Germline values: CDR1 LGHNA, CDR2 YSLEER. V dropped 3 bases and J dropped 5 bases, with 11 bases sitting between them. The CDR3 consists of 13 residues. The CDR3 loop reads CASSQGTGNEQYF. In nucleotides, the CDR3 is TGCGCCAGCAGCCAGGGTACAGGGAACGAGCAGTACTTC.

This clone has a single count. The CDR3: CAWSPLGPGSGNTIYF. CDR3 in DNA: TGTGCCTGGAGTCCCCTGGGTCCGGGCTCTGGAAACACCATATATTTT. The rearrangement joins TRBV30 to TRBJ1-3; D remains unclear. CDR3 size: 16 residues. V was trimmed by 2 bases and J by 0 bases, leaving 14 bases between them. Germline CDR1 reads GTSNPN; CDR2 reads SVGIG (reference sequence). Full variable domain (remainder filled in from reference TRBV30 and TRBJ1-3): SQTIHQWPATLVQPVGSPLSLECTVEGTSNPNLYWYRQAAGRGLQLLFYSVGIGQISSEVPQNLSASRPQDRQFILSSKKLLLSDSGFYLCAWSPLGPGSGNTIYFGEGSWLTVV.

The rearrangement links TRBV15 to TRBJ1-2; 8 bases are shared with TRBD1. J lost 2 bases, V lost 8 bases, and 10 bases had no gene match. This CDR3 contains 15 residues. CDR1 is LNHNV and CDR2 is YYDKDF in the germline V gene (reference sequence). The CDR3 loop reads CATGAGGSENYGYTF. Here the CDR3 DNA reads TGTGCCACCGGAGCAGGGGGCTCCGAAAACTATGGCTACACCTTC.

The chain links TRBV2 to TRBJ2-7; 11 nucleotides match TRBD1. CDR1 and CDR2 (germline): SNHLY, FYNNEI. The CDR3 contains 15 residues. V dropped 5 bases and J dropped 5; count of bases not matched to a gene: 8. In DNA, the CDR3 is TGTGCCAGCAGTACCCTGGGACAGGGGGGGGACGAGCAGTACTTC. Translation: CASSTLGQGGDEQYF.

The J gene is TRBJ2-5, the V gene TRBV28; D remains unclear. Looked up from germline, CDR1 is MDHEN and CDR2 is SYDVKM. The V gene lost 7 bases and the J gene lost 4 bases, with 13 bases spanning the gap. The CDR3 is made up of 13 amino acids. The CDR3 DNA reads TGTGCCAGCAATGGTCATTCGGGAGAGACCCAGTACTTC. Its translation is CASNGHSGETQYF.

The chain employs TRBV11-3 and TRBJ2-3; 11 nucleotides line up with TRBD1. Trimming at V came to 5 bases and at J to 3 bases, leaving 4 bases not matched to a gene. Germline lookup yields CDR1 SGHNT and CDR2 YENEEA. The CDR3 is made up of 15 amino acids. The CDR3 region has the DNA TGTGCCAGCAGCGGCGGACAGGGGGCAACAGATACGCAGTATTTT. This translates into CASSGGQGATDTQYF.

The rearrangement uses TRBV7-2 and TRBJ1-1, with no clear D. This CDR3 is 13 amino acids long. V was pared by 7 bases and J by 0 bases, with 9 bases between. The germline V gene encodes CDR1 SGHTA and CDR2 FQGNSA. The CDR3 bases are TGTGCCAGCACCTTGGACTTGAACACTGAAGCTTTCTTT. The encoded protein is CASTLDLNTEAFF.

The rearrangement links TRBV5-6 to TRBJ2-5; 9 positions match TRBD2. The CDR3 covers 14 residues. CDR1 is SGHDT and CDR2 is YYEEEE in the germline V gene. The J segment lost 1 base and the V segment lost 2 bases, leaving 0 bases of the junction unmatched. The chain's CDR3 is CASSLAGGQETQYF. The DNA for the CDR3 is TGTGCCAGCAGCTTAGCGGGGGGCCAAGAGACCCAGTACTTC.